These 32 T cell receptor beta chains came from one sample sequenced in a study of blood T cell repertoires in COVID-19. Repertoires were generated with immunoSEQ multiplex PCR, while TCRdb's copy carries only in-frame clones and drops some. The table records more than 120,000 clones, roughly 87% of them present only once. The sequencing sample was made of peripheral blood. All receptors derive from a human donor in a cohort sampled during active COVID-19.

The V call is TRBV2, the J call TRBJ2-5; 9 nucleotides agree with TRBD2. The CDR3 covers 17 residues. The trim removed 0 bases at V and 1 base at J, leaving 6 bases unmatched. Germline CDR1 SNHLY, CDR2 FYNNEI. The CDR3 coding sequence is TGTGCCAGCAGTGAAGCGTGGATAGCGGGGGTCCAAGAGACCCAGTACTTC. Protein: CASSEAWIAGVQETQYF.

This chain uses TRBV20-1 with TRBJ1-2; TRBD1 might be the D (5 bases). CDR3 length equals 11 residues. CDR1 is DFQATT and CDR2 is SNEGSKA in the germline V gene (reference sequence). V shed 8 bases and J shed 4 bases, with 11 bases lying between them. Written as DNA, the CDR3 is TGCAGTAAACAGGACGCCTATGGCTACACCTTC. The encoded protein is CSKQDAYGYTF.

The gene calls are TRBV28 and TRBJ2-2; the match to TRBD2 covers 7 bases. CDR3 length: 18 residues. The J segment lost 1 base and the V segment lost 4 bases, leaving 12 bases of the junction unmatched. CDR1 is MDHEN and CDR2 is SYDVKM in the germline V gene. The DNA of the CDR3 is TGTGCCAGCAGTTCCCTCTTCCGGGGGGTAGAGAACACCGGGGAGCTGTTTTTT. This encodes CASSSLFRGVENTGELFF.

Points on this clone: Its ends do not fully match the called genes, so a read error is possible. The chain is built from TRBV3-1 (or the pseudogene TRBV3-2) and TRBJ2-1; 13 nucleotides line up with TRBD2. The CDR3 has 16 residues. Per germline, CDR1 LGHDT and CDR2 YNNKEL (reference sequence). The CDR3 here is CAGSPPGLAGRGEQFF. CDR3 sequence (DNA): TGTGCCGGCAGCCCCCCGGGACTAGCGGGGAGGGGTGAGCAGTTCTTC.

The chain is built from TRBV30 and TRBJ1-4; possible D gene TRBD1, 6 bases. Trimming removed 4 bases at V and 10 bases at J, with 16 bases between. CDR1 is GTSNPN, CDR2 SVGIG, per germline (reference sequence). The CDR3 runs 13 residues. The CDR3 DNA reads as TGTGCCTGGACCCGGGGGGCAGTTGGAAAACTGTTTTTT. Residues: CAWTRGAVGKLFF.

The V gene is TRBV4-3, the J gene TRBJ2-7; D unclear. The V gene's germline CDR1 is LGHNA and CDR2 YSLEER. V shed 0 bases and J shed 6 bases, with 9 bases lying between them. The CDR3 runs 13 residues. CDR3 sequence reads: CASSQELRFEQYF. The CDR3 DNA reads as TGCGCCAGCAGCCAAGAACTACGGTTCGAGCAGTACTTC.

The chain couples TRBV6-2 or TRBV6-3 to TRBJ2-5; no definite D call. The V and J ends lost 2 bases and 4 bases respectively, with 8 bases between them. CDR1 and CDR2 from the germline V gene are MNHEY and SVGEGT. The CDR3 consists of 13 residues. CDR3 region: CASSYAGVETQYF. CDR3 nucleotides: TGTGCCAGCAGTTACGCTGGAGTAGAGACCCAGTACTTC.

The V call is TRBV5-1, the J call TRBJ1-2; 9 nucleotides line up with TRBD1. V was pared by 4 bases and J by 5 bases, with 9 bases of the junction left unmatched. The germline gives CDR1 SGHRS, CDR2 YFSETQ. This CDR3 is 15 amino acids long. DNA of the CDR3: TGCGCCAGCAGCCCGTACAGGGGGCCTACTTATGGCTACACCTTC. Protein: CASSPYRGPTYGYTF. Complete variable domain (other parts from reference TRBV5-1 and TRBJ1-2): KAGVTQTPRYLIKTRGQQVTLSCSPISGHRSVSWYQQTPGQGLQFLFEYFSETQRNKGNFPGRFSGRQFSNSRSEMNVSTLELGDSALYLCASSPYRGPTYGYTFGSGTRLTVV.

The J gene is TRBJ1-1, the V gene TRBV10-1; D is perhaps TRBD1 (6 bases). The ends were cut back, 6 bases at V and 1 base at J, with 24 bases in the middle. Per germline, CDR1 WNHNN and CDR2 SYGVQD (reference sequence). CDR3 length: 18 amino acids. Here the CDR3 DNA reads TGCGCCAGCAGGGGGGCTTTTCGGGCTCACAGTACGAACACTGAAGCTTTCTTT. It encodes CASRGAFRAHSTNTEAFF.

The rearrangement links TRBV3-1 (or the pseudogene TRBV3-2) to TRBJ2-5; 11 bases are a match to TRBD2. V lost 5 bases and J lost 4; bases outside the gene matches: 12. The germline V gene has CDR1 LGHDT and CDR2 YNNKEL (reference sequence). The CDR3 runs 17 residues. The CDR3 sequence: CASSTQGLAGGRETQYF. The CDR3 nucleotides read TGTGCCAGCAGCACACAGGGGTTAGCGGGAGGGCGAGAGACCCAGTACTTC.

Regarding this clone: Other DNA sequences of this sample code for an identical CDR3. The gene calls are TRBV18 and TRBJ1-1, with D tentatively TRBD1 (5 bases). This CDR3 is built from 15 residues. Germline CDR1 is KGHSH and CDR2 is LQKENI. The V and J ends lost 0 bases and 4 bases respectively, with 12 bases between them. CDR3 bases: TGTGCCAGCTCACCACCGCCGGGGCGGGGCACTGAAGCTTTCTTT. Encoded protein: CASSPPPGRGTEAFF.

The CDR3 DNA sequence: TGTGCCAGCAGCTTGGAGGCGGGGGGGCGAGGAGAGACCCAGTACTTC. It codes for CASSLEAGGRGETQYF. The chain joins TRBV5-4 to TRBJ2-5; TRBD2 agrees at 9 bases. V lost 0 bases to trimming and J lost 4 bases; unmatched junction nucleotides: 7. CDR1 is SGHNT, CDR2 YYREEE, per germline (reference sequence). CDR3 length: 16 residues.

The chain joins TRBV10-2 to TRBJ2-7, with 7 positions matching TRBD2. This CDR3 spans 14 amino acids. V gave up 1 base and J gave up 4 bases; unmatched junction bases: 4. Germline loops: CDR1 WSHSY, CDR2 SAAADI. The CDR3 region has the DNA TGCGCCAGCAGTGAGTTCACAGCGGGGTACGAGCAGTACTTC. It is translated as CASSEFTAGYEQYF.

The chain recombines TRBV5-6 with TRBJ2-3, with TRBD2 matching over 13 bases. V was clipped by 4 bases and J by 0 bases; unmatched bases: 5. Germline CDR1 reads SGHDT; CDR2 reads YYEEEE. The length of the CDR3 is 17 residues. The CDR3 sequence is CASSIRTSGGSTDTQYF. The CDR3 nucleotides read TGTGCCAGCAGCATCCGGACTAGCGGGGGTAGCACAGATACGCAGTATTTT.

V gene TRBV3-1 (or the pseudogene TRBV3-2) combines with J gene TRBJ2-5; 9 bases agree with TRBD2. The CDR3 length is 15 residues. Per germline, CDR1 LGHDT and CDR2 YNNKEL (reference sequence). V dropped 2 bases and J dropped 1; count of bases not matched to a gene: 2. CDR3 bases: TGTGCCAGCAGCCAATCTAGCGGGGTCCAAGAGACCCAGTACTTC. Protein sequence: CASSQSSGVQETQYF.

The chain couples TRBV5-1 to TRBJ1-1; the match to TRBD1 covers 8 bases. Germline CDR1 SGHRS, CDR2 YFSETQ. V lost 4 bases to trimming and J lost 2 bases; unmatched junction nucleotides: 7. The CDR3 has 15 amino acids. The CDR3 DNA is TGCGCCAGCAGCCTCCCGACAGGGGAAAACACTGAAGCTTTCTTT. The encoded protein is CASSLPTGENTEAFF.

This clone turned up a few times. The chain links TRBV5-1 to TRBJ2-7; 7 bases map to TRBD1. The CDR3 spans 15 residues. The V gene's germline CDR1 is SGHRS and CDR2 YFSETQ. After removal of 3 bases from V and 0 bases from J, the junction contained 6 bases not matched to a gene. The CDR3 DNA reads TGCGCCAGCAGCTACAAGGGGGCTTCCTCCTACGAGCAGTACTTC. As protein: CASSYKGASSYEQYF.

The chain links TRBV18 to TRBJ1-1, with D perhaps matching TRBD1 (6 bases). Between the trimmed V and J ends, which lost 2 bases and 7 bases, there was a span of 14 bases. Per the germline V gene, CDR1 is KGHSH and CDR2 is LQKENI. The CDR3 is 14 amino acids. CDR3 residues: CASSPSSGTSEAFF. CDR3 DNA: TGTGCCAGCTCACCATCCTCAGGGACAAGTGAAGCTTTCTTT.

In DNA form, the CDR3 reads TGTGCCAGCAGCAAAGACAGGACTAACTATGGCTACACCTTC. It codes for CASSKDRTNYGYTF. The J gene is TRBJ1-2, the V gene TRBV6-5, with D tentatively TRBD1 (6 bases). V was trimmed by 6 bases and J by 0 bases, leaving 11 bases between them. The CDR3 is 14 residues long. Germline CDR1 and CDR2: MNHEY and SVGAGI.

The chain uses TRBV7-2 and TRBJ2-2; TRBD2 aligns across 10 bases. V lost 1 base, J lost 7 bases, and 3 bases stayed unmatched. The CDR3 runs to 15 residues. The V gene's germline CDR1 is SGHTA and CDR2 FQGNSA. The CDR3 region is CASSLGLAGHGELFF. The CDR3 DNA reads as TGTGCCAGCAGCTTAGGACTAGCGGGTCACGGGGAGCTGTTTTTT.

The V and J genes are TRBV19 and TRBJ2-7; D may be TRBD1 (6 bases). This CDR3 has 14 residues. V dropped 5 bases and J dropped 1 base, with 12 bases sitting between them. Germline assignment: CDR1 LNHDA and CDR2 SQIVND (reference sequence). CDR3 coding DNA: TGTGCCAGTAGTGGACCGCAGGGGTCCTACGAGCAGTACTTC. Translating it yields CASSGPQGSYEQYF. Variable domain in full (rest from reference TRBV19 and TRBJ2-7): DGGITQSPKYLFRKEGQNVTLSCEQNLNHDAMYWYRQDPGQGLRLIYYSQIVNDFQKGDIAEGYSVSREKKESFPLTVTSAQKNPTAFYLCASSGPQGSYEQYFGPGTRLTVT.

This chain's CDR3 is CASSQGAQGFNYGYTF. The CDR3 DNA sequence: TGTGCCAGCAGCCAAGGGGCACAGGGATTTAACTATGGCTACACCTTC. The V call is TRBV4-2, the J call TRBJ1-2, with D possibly matching TRBD1 (6 bases). CDR3 length: 16 amino acids. From germline, CDR1 is LGHNA and CDR2 YNFKEQ. The germline V and J ends were trimmed by 1 base and 1 base, with 13 bases remaining between them.

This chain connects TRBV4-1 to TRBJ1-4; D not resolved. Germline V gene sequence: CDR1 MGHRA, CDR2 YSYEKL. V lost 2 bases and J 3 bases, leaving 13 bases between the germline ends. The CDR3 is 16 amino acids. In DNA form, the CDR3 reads TGCGCCAGCAGCCAATGGTTGGCTGCGGCTAATGAAAAACTGTTTTTT. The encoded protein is CASSQWLAAANEKLFF.

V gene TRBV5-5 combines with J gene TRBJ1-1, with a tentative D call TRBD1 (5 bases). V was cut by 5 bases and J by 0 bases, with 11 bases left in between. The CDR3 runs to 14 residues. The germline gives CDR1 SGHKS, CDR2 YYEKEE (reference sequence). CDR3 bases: TGTGCCAGCAGACGCAGGGTAATGAACACTGAAGCTTTCTTT. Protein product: CASRRRVMNTEAFF.

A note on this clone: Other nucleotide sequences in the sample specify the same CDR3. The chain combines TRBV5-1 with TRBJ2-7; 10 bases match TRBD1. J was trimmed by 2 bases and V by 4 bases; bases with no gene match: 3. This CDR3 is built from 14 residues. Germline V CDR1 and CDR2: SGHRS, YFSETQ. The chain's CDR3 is CASSGGTGAYEQYF. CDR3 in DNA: TGCGCCAGCAGCGGGGGGACAGGGGCCTACGAGCAGTACTTC. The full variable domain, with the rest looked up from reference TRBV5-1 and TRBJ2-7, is KAGVTQTPRYLIKTRGQQVTLSCSPISGHRSVSWYQQTPGQGLQFLFEYFSETQRNKGNFPGRFSGRQFSNSRSEMNVSTLELGDSALYLCASSGGTGAYEQYFGPGTRLTVT.

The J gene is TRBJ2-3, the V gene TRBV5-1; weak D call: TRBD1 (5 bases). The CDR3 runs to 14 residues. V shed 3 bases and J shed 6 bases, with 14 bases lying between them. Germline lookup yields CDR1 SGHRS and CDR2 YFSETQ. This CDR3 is CASSWGSVTDTQYF. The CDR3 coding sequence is TGCGCCAGCAGCTGGGGCAGCGTAACCGATACGCAGTATTTT.

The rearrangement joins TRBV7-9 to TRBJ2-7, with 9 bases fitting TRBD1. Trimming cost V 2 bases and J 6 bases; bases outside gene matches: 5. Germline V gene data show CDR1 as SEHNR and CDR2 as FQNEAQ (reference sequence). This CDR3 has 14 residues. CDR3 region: CASSLPGTGIEQYF. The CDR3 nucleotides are TGTGCCAGCAGCTTACCCGGGACAGGGATCGAGCAGTACTTC. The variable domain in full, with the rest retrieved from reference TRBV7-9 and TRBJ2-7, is DTGVSQNPRHKITKRGQNVTFRCDPISEHNRLYWYRQTLGQGPEFLTYFQNEAQLEKSRLLSDRFSAERPKGSFSTLEIQRTEQGDSAMYLCASSLPGTGIEQYFGPGTRLTVT.

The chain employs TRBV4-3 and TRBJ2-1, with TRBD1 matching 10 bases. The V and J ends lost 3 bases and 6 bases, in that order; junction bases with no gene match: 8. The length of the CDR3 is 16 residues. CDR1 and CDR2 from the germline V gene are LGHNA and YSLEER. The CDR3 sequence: CASSQEDRGEPNEQFF. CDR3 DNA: TGCGCCAGCAGCCAGGAGGACAGGGGGGAACCCAATGAGCAGTTCTTC.

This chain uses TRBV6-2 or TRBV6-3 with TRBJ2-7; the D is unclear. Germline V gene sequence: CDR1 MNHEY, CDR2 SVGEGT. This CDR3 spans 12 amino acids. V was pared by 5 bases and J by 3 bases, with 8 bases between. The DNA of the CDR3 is TGTGCCAGCAGTCGTCCGGGCTACGAGCAGTACTTC. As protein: CASSRPGYEQYF.

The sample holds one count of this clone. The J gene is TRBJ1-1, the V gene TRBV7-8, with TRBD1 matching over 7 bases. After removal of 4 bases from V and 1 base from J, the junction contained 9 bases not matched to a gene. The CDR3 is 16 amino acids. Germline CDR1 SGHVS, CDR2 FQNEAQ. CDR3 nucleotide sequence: TGTGCCAGCAGCTCGATAAGACAGGGAACGAACACTGAAGCTTTCTTT. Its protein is CASSSIRQGTNTEAFF.

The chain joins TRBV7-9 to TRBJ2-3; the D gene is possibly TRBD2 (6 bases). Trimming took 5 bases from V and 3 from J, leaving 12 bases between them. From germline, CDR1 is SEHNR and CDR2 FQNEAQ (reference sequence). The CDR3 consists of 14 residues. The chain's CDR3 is CASSQWTTTDTQYF. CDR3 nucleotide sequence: TGTGCCAGCAGCCAATGGACTACTACAGATACGCAGTATTTT.

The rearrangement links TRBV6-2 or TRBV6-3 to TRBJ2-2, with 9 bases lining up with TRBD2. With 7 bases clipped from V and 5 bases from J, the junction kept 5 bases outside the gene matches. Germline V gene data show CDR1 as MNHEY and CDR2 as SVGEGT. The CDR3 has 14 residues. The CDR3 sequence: CASNPGLATGELFF. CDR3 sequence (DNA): TGTGCCAGCAACCCGGGACTAGCTACCGGGGAGCTGTTTTTT.